Following are 7 T cell receptor beta chains from one sample sequenced in a study of patients and donors after allogeneic stem cell transplantation. TCRdb fed the RT-PCR reads into MiXCR, producing one record per CDR3 protein. The top ten clones hold 9.5% to 13% of a sample with around 200,000 distinct CDR3 sequences, 38% of them seen once. The source material was blood, either unsorted or a sorted T cell fraction (not recorded which). These receptors were taken from a human donor who was either an allogeneic HSCT recipient or a stem cell or donor lymphocyte infusion donor (not recorded which). It is not recorded whose cells these are; they may come from a transplant donor.

This clonotype was seen a few times. In nucleotides, the CDR3 is TGTGCCAGCAGTTTAGGTGGACGGCAGCCCCAGCATTTT. Translating gives CASSLGGRQPQHF. The V gene is TRBV12-3 or TRBV12-4, the J gene TRBJ1-5; D gene unclear. There are 13 residues in the CDR3. V was clipped by 1 base and J by 7 bases, with 8 bases between them.

V is TRBV4-1 and J is TRBJ2-7; D perhaps matches TRBD1 (5 bases). This CDR3 region has 13 residues. Deletions cut 0 bases from V and 4 bases from J, with 7 bases between. The germline V gene encodes CDR1 MGHRA and CDR2 YSYEKL. CDR3 bases: TGCGCCAGCAGCCAAGACAGGGATTACGAGCAGTACTTC. The encoded protein is CASSQDRDYEQYF.

At least ten counts were recorded for this clonotype. Here the CDR3 reads CATPLGQGACNQPQHF. DNA of the CDR3: TGTGCCACCCCCCTGGGGCAGGGGGCTTGCAATCAGCCCCAGCATTTT. This sequence joins TRBV15 and TRBJ1-5, with TRBD1 identical over 8 bases. Germline CDR1 LNHNV, CDR2 YYDKDF (reference sequence). The CDR3 spans 16 residues. The trim removed 8 bases at V and 2 bases at J, leaving 11 bases unmatched. The full variable domain, rest sourced from reference TRBV15 and TRBJ1-5, is DAMVIQNPRYQVTQFGKPVTLSCSQTLNHNVMYWYQQKSSQAPKLLFHYYDKDFNNEADTPDNFQSRRPNTSFCFLDIRSPGLGDTAMYLCATPLGQGACNQPQHFGDGTRLSIL.

A few counts support this clonotype. A read error may account for a junction end that differs from germline. The V and J genes are TRBV18 and TRBJ1-6, with D possibly matching TRBD1 (5 bases). CDR1 KGHSH and CDR2 LQKENI come from the germline V gene. The length of the CDR3 is 13 residues. CDR3 bases: TGTGCCAGCTCACTAACCACGGAAGGGGTCCGCAACTTT. It specifies CASSLTTEGVRNF.

This chain joins TRBV5-1 and TRBJ2-1, with 12 nucleotides matching TRBD2. Per germline, CDR1 SGHRS and CDR2 YFSETQ. The CDR3 is 17 residues long. V trimming: 1 base; J trimming: 3 bases; junction bases outside the gene matches: 5. In DNA form, the CDR3 reads TGCGCCAGCAGCTTGTATCCTAGCGGGGGGGACTACAATGAGCAGTTCTTC. This encodes CASSLYPSGGDYNEQFF.

The rearrangement joins TRBV18 to TRBJ2-7; perhaps TRBD1 as D (6 bases). Germline-derived CDR1 and CDR2 are KGHSH and LQKENI. This CDR3 region has 15 residues. V lost 0 bases and J lost 2, with 11 bases in between. DNA for the CDR3: TGTGCCAGCTCACCACCGCTGACAGGTGCCTACGAGCAGTACTTC. It specifies CASSPPLTGAYEQYF.

The rearrangement joins TRBV7-8 to TRBJ2-2; D may be TRBD1 (6 bases). This CDR3 region has 18 residues. The germline V and J ends were trimmed by 1 base and 0 bases, with 15 bases remaining between them. Germline lookup yields CDR1 SGHVS and CDR2 FQNEAQ. The DNA for the CDR3 is TGTGCCAGCAGCTTAGTCCCCGGACAGACTTCGAACACCGGGGAGCTGTTTTTT. It is translated as CASSLVPGQTSNTGELFF.